The clone carrying this T cell receptor (beta chain) came up once. The sample belongs to a study of blood T cell repertoires in COVID-19. Overall study: Italy, Spain and the United States were the sources of the convalescent and acute COVID-19 samples. PBMCs, B-cell-depleted T cells, or T cells provided the cDNA or gDNA that made up the material.

The CDR3 extends over 13 amino acids. V was pared by 6 bases and J by 3 bases, with 4 bases of the junction left unmatched. Germline values: CDR1 MNHEY, CDR2 SMNVEV (reference sequence). Original methodology: Reference gene primer amplification gave nucleated cell count estimates. Some clones are missing from TCRdb's copy, which holds only in-frame ones; the method was immunoSEQ multiplex PCR. V and J calls plus clone size are reproduced from that table; the DNA served to infer D and trimming. Of 250,000 to 400,000 clones in the sample, roughly 84% were seen once. The genes are TRBV27 and TRBJ2-7; TRBD1 aligns across 8 bases. Sequenced material: peripheral blood. This TCR came from a man aged 45-65 years with active or convalescent COVID-19. CDR3 region: CASSPDRGYEQYF. CDR3 nucleotides: TGTGCCAGCAGCCCCGACAGGGGCTACGAGCAGTACTTC.